The 24 T cell receptor beta chains in this list originate from one sample, sequenced in a study of memory CD4+ T cells and cytomegalovirus serostatus (dated by TCRdb to 2018 to 2020). The method behind the library was the immunoSEQ multiplex PCR assay. The clones in this table, taken by TCRdb from immuneACCESS, are in-frame only. Not every clone is retained; where verified, under half of the shortfall comes from an unresolved V gene, and the cause of the rest is unknown. The sample table shows roughly 40,000 clones, and about three quarters are seen once. Of the sample, approximately 0.78% is held by the ten largest clones. A FACSAria II was used to sort memory CD4+ T cells, defined as single viable CD3+CD4+CD8-CD45RO+ cells. Sequencing was performed on memory CD4+ T cells from blood. All receptors derive from an adult in good health and CMV-seronegative.

The chain joins TRBV5-6 to TRBJ2-3; D uncertain. In germline, CDR1 is SGHDT, CDR2 YYEEEE. The CDR3 loop spans 14 amino acids. The V and J ends lost 4 bases and 0 bases respectively, with 9 bases between them. CDR3 DNA sequence: TGTGCCAGCAGCCCGAAGCCCAGCACAGATACGCAGTATTTT. This encodes CASSPKPSTDTQYF. Variable domain in full (rest from reference TRBV5-6 and TRBJ2-3): DAGVTQSPTHLIKTRGQQVTLRCSPKSGHDTVSWYQQALGQGPQFIFQYYEEEERQRGNFPDRFSGHQFPNYSSELNVNALLLGDSALYLCASSPKPSTDTQYFGPGTRLTVL.

J is TRBJ1-1 and V is TRBV18; D gene ambiguous. V shed 3 bases and J shed 1 base, with 9 bases lying between them. Germline CDR1 and CDR2: KGHSH and LQKENI. The CDR3 spans 14 residues. The CDR3 is CASSPNQKNTEAFF. The CDR3 DNA sequence: TGTGCCAGCTCACCTAACCAGAAGAACACTGAAGCTTTCTTT.

V is TRBV2 and J is TRBJ1-1, with 7 bases fitting TRBD1. This CDR3 is built from 15 residues. J gave up 4 bases and V 7 bases, and 12 bases lay outside the gene matches. Germline CDR1 and CDR2: SNHLY and FYNNEI. The CDR3: CASTLMTGISTEAFF. Here the CDR3 DNA reads TGTGCCAGCACTCTCATGACAGGGATCTCCACTGAAGCTTTCTTT.

A word on this clone: One end of the junction does not line up with germline, which may come from a read error. The sample holds other DNA sequences that translate to the same CDR3. CDR3 bases: TGCAGCGTTGAGCGGGAGATCTCTGGAAATACCATATATTTT. This sequence encodes CSVEREISGNTIYF. V usage is TRBV29-1 and J usage is TRBJ1-3, with D hard to call. The germline V gene encodes CDR1 SQVTM and CDR2 ANQGSEA. The CDR3 extends over 14 amino acids.

The chain is built from TRBV16 and TRBJ1-1, with a tentative D call TRBD1 (5 bases). Germline CDR1 is KGHSY and CDR2 is FQNENV. This CDR3 contains 13 residues. Deletions cut 4 bases from V and 0 bases from J, with 6 bases between. The CDR3 protein is CASSPQVNTEAFF. As DNA, the CDR3 is TGTGCCAGCAGCCCACAGGTGAACACTGAAGCTTTCTTT.

The rearrangement uses TRBV5-6 and TRBJ2-7, with no clear D. This CDR3 region has 13 residues. The V and J ends lost 0 bases and 7 bases respectively, with 11 bases between them. Germline V gene data show CDR1 as SGHDT and CDR2 as YYEEEE. DNA for the CDR3: TGTGCCAGCAGCTTGGGGCAGTGGAAAGAGCAGTACTTC. This translates into CASSLGQWKEQYF.

The CDR3 coding sequence is TGTGCCAGCAGCTCCCGGTCGGGTGAGCAGTACTTC. Amino acid sequence: CASSSRSGEQYF. The chain couples TRBV5-6 to TRBJ2-7; D unclear. CDR3 length: 12 amino acids. Germline V gene sequence: CDR1 SGHDT, CDR2 YYEEEE. V lost 3 bases, J lost 7 bases, and 11 bases lay in between.

The rearrangement joins TRBV25-1 to TRBJ1-2; D gene unclear. Looked up from germline, CDR1 is MGHDK and CDR2 is SYGVNS. The CDR3 covers 14 residues. V was clipped by 2 bases and J by 4 bases, with 11 bases between them. The CDR3 nucleotides are TGTGCCAGCAGTGAAAAAGGTTGGGGCTATGGCTACACCTTC. Protein: CASSEKGWGYGYTF.

CDR3 sequence: CSVESSPGTSTEQYF. The CDR3 bases are TGCAGCGTTGAGAGTTCCCCAGGGACCTCTACCGAGCAGTACTTC. The chain is built from TRBV29-1 and TRBJ2-7; either TRBD1 or TRBD2 may fit D (5 bases each). Trimming removed 3 bases from V and 6 bases from J, with 21 bases in between. The CDR3 contains 15 residues. In germline, CDR1 is SQVTM, CDR2 ANQGSEA.

The chain links TRBV7-2 to TRBJ2-7, with 10 bases lining up with TRBD2. The CDR3 totals 14 residues. J lost 3 bases, V lost 10 bases, and 9 bases had no gene match. Germline CDR1 SGHTA, CDR2 FQGNSA. The chain's CDR3 is CATSPASGGYEQYF. In DNA form, the CDR3 reads TGTGCCACCTCACCGGCTAGCGGGGGCTACGAGCAGTACTTC.

The genes are TRBV6-5 and TRBJ1-1; TRBD1 aligns across 8 bases. The ends lost 8 bases at V and 4 bases at J; junction bases unmatched: 3. The CDR3 has 12 amino acids. Germline V CDR1 and CDR2: MNHEY, SVGAGI. The DNA for the CDR3 is TGTGCCAGCGTTGACAGGGGCACTGAAGCTTTCTTT. Protein sequence: CASVDRGTEAFF.

This chain links TRBV5-4 with TRBJ2-3; D ambiguous. Looked up from germline, CDR1 is SGHNT and CDR2 is YYREEE (reference sequence). The CDR3 contains 12 residues. Trimming left V 4 bases short and J 4 bases short, with 7 bases between. CDR3 nucleotides: TGTGCCAGCAGCCTGACCTCAGATACGCAGTATTTT. Translated: CASSLTSDTQYF.

The rearrangement joins TRBV20-1 to TRBJ2-7; D possibly corresponds to TRBD1 (5 bases). CDR1 and CDR2 from the germline V gene are DFQATT and SNEGSKA (reference sequence). The V end was cut by 6 bases, the J end by 5 bases, with 11 bases between. This CDR3 has 11 amino acids. CDR3 protein: CSALGRNEQYF. CDR3 DNA: TGCAGTGCGCTGGGGCGGAACGAGCAGTACTTC.

The sample holds a few counts of this clone. V and J are TRBV19 and TRBJ2-3; the match to TRBD2 covers 8 bases. This CDR3 comprises 14 residues. CDR1 is LNHDA, CDR2 SQIVND, per germline (reference sequence). Trimming took 5 bases from V and 6 from J; bases not matched to a gene: 7. The DNA of the CDR3 is TGTGCCAGTAGTCAGCGGGGGCCCGAGGATACGCAGTATTTT. This codes for CASSQRGPEDTQYF.

This clone has only a few counts. This rearrangement joins TRBV7-9 to TRBJ1-6, with a weak D call TRBD1 (6 bases). V was cut by 6 bases and J by 5 bases, with 14 bases left in between. This CDR3 is built from 15 residues. Germline values: CDR1 SEHNR, CDR2 FQNEAQ (reference sequence). This chain's CDR3 is CASSKGDTDNSPLHF. DNA for the CDR3: TGTGCCAGCAGTAAGGGGGACACAGATAATTCACCCCTCCACTTT.

The rearrangement uses TRBV18 and TRBJ1-3; D not resolved. The CDR3 has 14 residues. V was clipped by 0 bases and J by 4 bases, with 7 bases between them. Germline CDR1 and CDR2: KGHSH and LQKENI. The CDR3 reads CASSPPLAGNTIYF. The CDR3 bases are TGTGCCAGCTCACCACCATTAGCCGGAAACACCATATATTTT.

The CDR3, as DNA: TGTGCCTGGAGTACGGGACTAGCGGGGTACAATGAGCAGTTCTTC. It translates to CAWSTGLAGYNEQFF. J is TRBJ2-1 and V is TRBV30; 13 bases are a match to TRBD2. Per germline, CDR1 GTSNPN and CDR2 SVGIG (reference sequence). The trim removed 2 bases at V and 4 bases at J, leaving 2 bases unmatched. The CDR3 is 15 residues long.

This clone was seen only a few times. The V and J genes are TRBV2 and TRBJ1-1; D perhaps matches TRBD1 (5 bases). The CDR3 is 13 amino acids. V dropped 7 bases and J dropped 1 base, with 10 bases sitting between them. Germline loops: CDR1 SNHLY, CDR2 FYNNEI. The CDR3: CASTARANTEAFF. The CDR3 DNA is TGTGCCAGCACCGCCAGGGCGAACACTGAAGCTTTCTTT.

CDR3 in DNA: TGTGCCAGCAGTTCCCGGGACACCGTGAGGAATGAGCAGTTCTTC. It translates to CASSSRDTVRNEQFF. V and J are TRBV7-8 and TRBJ2-1, with D perhaps matching TRBD1 (6 bases). V was cut by 6 bases and J by 7 bases, with 19 bases left in between. This CDR3 has 15 amino acids. In germline, CDR1 is SGHVS, CDR2 FQNEAQ.

The chain is built from TRBV19 and TRBJ1-5; TRBD1 matches at 8 bases. The ends lost 5 bases at V and 1 base at J; junction bases unmatched: 7. CDR1 is LNHDA, CDR2 SQIVND, per germline (reference sequence). The CDR3 runs 16 residues. The CDR3 bases are TGTGCCAGTAGTCTACGCCGGGACAGGAGCAATCAGCCCCAGCATTTT. Translating gives CASSLRRDRSNQPQHF.

V and J are TRBV6-1 and TRBJ1-2; the D gene is possibly TRBD1 (5 bases). Germline values: CDR1 MNHNS, CDR2 SASEGT. V was clipped by 2 bases and J by 8 bases, with 18 bases between them. The CDR3 spans 15 residues. Here the CDR3 reads CASSEWGRRNRGYTF. The CDR3 coding sequence is TGTGCCAGCAGTGAATGGGGACGCCGTAATCGCGGCTACACCTTC.

The chain is built from TRBV30 and TRBJ2-2; 7 nucleotides line up with TRBD1. This CDR3 is built from 15 residues. J gave up 0 bases and V 0 bases, and 1 base lay outside the gene matches. Germline V gene sequence: CDR1 GTSNPN, CDR2 SVGIG (reference sequence). The CDR3 DNA reads as TGTGCCTGGAGTGTCGGGACAGCGAACACCGGGGAGCTGTTTTTT. It yields the protein CAWSVGTANTGELFF.

The chain combines TRBV7-8 with TRBJ2-4; D remains ambiguous. The germline gives CDR1 SGHVS, CDR2 FQNEAQ. The V end was cut by 4 bases, the J end by 9 bases, with 16 bases between. The CDR3 extends over 14 amino acids. The CDR3 sequence: CASSYDTRVGIQYF. DNA of the CDR3: TGTGCCAGCAGCTACGATACAAGAGTGGGCATTCAGTACTTC.

The chain joins TRBV21-1 to TRBJ1-2. TRBV21-1 is a known pseudogene. This CDR3 is 15 amino acids long. CDR3 sequence reads: CASSKGWRRENGYTF. In DNA form, the CDR3 reads TGTGCCAGCAGCAAAGGTTGGCGCAGGGAGAACGGCTACACCTTC.